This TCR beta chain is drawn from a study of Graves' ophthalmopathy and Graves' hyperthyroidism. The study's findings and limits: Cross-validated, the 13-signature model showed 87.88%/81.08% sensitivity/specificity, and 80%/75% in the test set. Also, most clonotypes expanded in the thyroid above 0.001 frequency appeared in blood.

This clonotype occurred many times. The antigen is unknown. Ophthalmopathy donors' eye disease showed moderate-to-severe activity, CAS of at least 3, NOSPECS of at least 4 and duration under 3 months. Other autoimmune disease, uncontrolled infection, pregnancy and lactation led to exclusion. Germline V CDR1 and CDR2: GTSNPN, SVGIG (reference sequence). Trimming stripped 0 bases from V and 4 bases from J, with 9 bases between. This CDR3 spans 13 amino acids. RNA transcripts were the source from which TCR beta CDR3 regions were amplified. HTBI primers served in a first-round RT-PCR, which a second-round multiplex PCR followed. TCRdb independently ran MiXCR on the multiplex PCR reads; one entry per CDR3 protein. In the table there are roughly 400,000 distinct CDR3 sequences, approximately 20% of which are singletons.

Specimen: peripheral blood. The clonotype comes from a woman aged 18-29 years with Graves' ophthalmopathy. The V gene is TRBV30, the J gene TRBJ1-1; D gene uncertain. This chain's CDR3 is CAWSVGSGTEAFF. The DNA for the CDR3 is TGTGCCTGGAGTGTCGGGTCGGGCACTGAAGCTTTCTTT.